This entry features one T cell receptor beta chain sequence. Profiled with immunoSEQ multiplex PCR; TCRdb holds only in-frame clones, not every one. The sample shows around 500,000 clones, 88% of them seen only once. The ends were cut back, 0 bases at V and 6 bases at J, with 11 bases in the middle. The CDR3 consists of 14 residues. Per the germline V gene, CDR1 is SGHDN and CDR2 is FVKESK. This sample is part of a study of blood T cell repertoires in COVID-19. Across the study: Some COVID-19 samples were acute and others convalescent; all came from the United States, Italy and Spain. T cells, B-cell-depleted T cells, or PBMCs supplied cDNA or gDNA.

Either two negative PCRs, clearance, or symptom resolution qualified Cohort 3 donors as recovered. The J gene is TRBJ1-1, the V gene TRBV14; tentatively, D is TRBD1 (5 bases). The clonotype originates from a woman between 40 and 50 years old who had recovered from COVID-19. The specimen sequenced was PBMCs or T cells enriched from blood (not recorded which). CDR3 protein: CASSQDLWGAEAFF. CDR3 in DNA: TGTGCCAGCAGCCAAGATTTGTGGGGGGCTGAAGCTTTCTTT.